These 12 T cell receptor beta chains share one sample of origin, sequenced in a study of graft-versus-host responses after intestinal transplantation. TCRdb's copy holds only in-frame clones and misses some; the assay was immunoSEQ multiplex PCR. This sample yields 80,000 to 100,000 clones, of which about 88% are seen a single time; 0.3% to 0.4% belongs to the top ten. These receptors have no identified antigens. This specimen was unstimulated CD4+ T cells sorted from spleen or lymph node cells, taken before intestinal transplant. The receptors shown here come from a human donor who received an intestinal transplant.

CDR3 residues: CASSVDYGRGEQYF. The DNA for the CDR3 is TGTGCCAGCAGCGTAGACTACGGGAGGGGCGAGCAGTACTTC. The chain combines TRBV9 with TRBJ2-7, with TRBD2 identical over 8 bases. Trimming at V came to 0 bases and at J to 6 bases, leaving 5 bases not matched to a gene. CDR3 length equals 14 residues. CDR1 and CDR2 from the germline V gene are SGDLS and YYNGEE.

The rearrangement uses TRBV27 and TRBJ2-4; D is uncertain. The V end lost 8 bases, the J end lost 0 bases, and 11 bases lay between the germline ends. CDR3 length: 14 amino acids. CDR1 is MNHEY and CDR2 is SMNVEV in the germline V gene (reference sequence). CDR3 DNA: TGTGCCAGCGCAGGCTTACTAGCCAAAAACATTCAGTACTTC. It codes for CASAGLLAKNIQYF.

The CDR3 DNA is TGTGCCAGCAGTTACTCGGGCCCGGACACTGAAGCTTTCTTT. Translation gives CASSYSGPDTEAFF. The rearrangement links TRBV6-6 to TRBJ1-1, with D unclear. Between the trimmed V and J ends, which lost 0 bases and 3 bases, there was a span of 8 bases. The germline gives CDR1 MNHNY, CDR2 SVGAGI (reference sequence). The CDR3 covers 14 residues.

The chain has TRBV28 and TRBJ2-5; 10 nucleotides align to TRBD2. The end of the DNA fits TRBJ2-7 better, so the J call may be wrong. The length of the CDR3 is 16 residues. Germline CDR1 is MDHEN and CDR2 is SYDVKM. The CDR3: CASRLTLAGDRYEQYF. The CDR3 DNA sequence: TGTGCCAGCAGACTCACTCTAGCGGGAGATCGGTACGAGCAGTACTTC.

The V and J genes are TRBV5-1 and TRBJ2-6; tentative D call: TRBD1 (5 bases). This CDR3 contains 14 residues. V was shortened by 4 bases and J by 4 bases, with 9 bases between the two germline ends. The germline V gene has CDR1 SGHRS and CDR2 YFSETQ. This CDR3 reads CASSLGAGANVLTF. The CDR3 DNA reads as TGCGCCAGCAGCCTAGGGGCCGGGGCCAACGTCCTGACTTTC.

J is TRBJ2-1 and V is TRBV9; 10 nucleotides line up with TRBD2. Trimming took 4 bases from V and 7 from J; bases not matched to a gene: 8. This CDR3 region has 15 residues. Looked up from germline, CDR1 is SGDLS and CDR2 is YYNGEE. This chain's CDR3 is CASSLRAGGANEQFF. DNA for the CDR3: TGTGCCAGCAGCCTCCGAGCGGGAGGGGCAAATGAGCAGTTCTTC.

For the CDR3, the DNA is TGTGCCAGCAGCTTCCGGGACAGCGTGTACGAGCAGTACTTC. This gives the protein CASSFRDSVYEQYF. V gene TRBV11-2 combines with J gene TRBJ2-7; 7 bases are a match to TRBD1. CDR1 and CDR2 (germline): SGHAT, FQNNGV. CDR3 length: 14 residues. The V segment lost 3 bases and the J segment 4 bases; nucleotides outside the gene matches: 6.

The chain has TRBV4-1 and TRBJ1-2; TRBD1 agrees at 7 bases. V trimming: 1 base; J trimming: 3 bases; junction bases outside the gene matches: 2. Germline assignment: CDR1 MGHRA and CDR2 YSYEKL. This CDR3 has 14 amino acids. CDR3 sequence reads: CASSQGQGHYGYTF. CDR3 coding DNA: TGCGCCAGCAGCCAAGGACAGGGTCACTATGGCTACACCTTC.

The CDR3 nucleotides read TGTGCCAGTAGTACTAGACAGGGATCCTACGAGCAGTACTTC. It is translated as CASSTRQGSYEQYF. The V gene is TRBV19, the J gene TRBJ2-7; 7 bases line up with TRBD1. This CDR3 has 14 residues. CDR1 and CDR2 from the germline V gene are LNHDA and SQIVND (reference sequence). With 4 bases clipped from V and 1 base from J, the junction kept 4 bases outside the gene matches.

The V and J genes are TRBV12-5 and TRBJ2-7; weak D call: TRBD1 (6 bases). V dropped 2 bases and J dropped 0 bases, with 14 bases sitting between them. The CDR3 totals 16 residues. CDR1 is LGHNT and CDR2 is FRNRAP in the germline V gene. Written as DNA, the CDR3 is TGTGCTAGTGGTTTGAGTGGCAGGGGCTACTCCTACGAGCAGTACTTC. It yields the protein CASGLSGRGYSYEQYF.

The gene calls are TRBV4-2 and TRBJ2-5; 11 nucleotides line up with TRBD1. CDR1 and CDR2 from the germline V gene are LGHNA and YNFKEQ. The ends lost 4 bases at V and 4 bases at J; junction bases unmatched: 11. The CDR3 has 17 amino acids. CDR3 sequence: CASSRGGGQGDGETQYF. For the CDR3, the DNA is TGTGCCAGCAGCCGAGGAGGGGGACAGGGGGATGGAGAGACCCAGTACTTC.

The chain couples TRBV28 to TRBJ1-5; no clear D gene. This CDR3 region has 14 residues. V was cut by 8 bases and J by 1 base, with 12 bases left in between. The germline CDR1 and CDR2 sequences are MDHEN and SYDVKM. CDR3: CASRKLQSNQPQHF. The CDR3 nucleotides read TGTGCCAGCCGCAAATTACAGAGCAATCAGCCCCAGCATTTT.